These T cell receptor beta chains were read from a single sample in a study of shared clonotypes between healthy human individuals. Profiling relied on immunoSEQ multiplex PCR, and the TCRdb table lists in-frame clones only, not all of them. The sample yields more than 150,000 clones, approximately 70% seen once. Sample: memory CD4+ T cells sorted from blood. These receptors all come from a man aged 25 to 45 in good health. Both conserved end residues are part of each CDR3. The D gene is left open where the match is weak. Clone size, where shown, is once, few, many, or a class for clones that have expanded.

>-|-|TRBV11-2|TRBJ2-7
CASSPTPGHSTYEQYF
TGTGCCAGCAGCCCGACACCGGGACACAGTACCTACGAGCAGTACTTC
>-|TRBD1|TRBV9|TRBJ2-7
CASTLVGTGTYEQYF
TGTGCCAGCACCTTAGTAGGGACAGGGACCTACGAGCAGTACTTC
>-|-|TRBV20-1|TRBJ2-5
CSAREGETQYF
TGCAGTGCTAGAGAGGGAGAGACCCAGTACTTC
>once|-|TRBV11-2|TRBJ2-1
CASSLDLLNNEQFF
TGTGCCAGCAGCTTAGATCTGCTCAACAATGAGCAGTTCTTC
>once|-|TRBV5-1|TRBJ2-1
CASSLEPGSRTGQFF
TGCGCCAGCAGCTTGGAACCGGGGAGCAGGACGGGGCAGTTCTTC
>-|-|TRBV14|TRBJ1-1
CASSPPSRGPKAFF
TGTGCCAGCAGCCCCCCGTCGAGGGGACCAAAAGCTTTCTTT
>-|-|TRBV11-2|TRBJ2-7
CASSLGASTHEQYF
TGTGCCAGCAGCTTAGGAGCTAGCACCCACGAGCAGTACTTC
>-|-|TRBV7-2|TRBJ1-1
CASSLLGGTEAFF
TGTGCCAGCAGCTTATTGGGGGGCACTGAAGCTTTCTTT
>-|TRBD2|TRBV6-1|TRBJ2-7
CASSEFLRLSREGSSYEQYF
TGTGCCAGCAGTGAATTTTTACGTCTGTCGCGGGAGGGGAGCTCCTACGAGCAGTACTTC
>few|-|TRBV5-6|TRBJ2-3
CASSLRGRGTDTQYF
TGTGCCAGCAGCTTAAGGGGTCGTGGGACAGATACGCAGTATTTT
>many|-|TRBV5-1|TRBJ2-5
CASSFRDFVETQYF
TGCGCCAGCAGCTTCCGGGACTTTGTGGAGACCCAGTACTTC
>-|-|TRBV19|TRBJ2-1
CASSKVQGTGNEQFF
TGTGCCAGTAGTAAGGTACAGGGTACTGGCAATGAGCAGTTCTTC
>-|-|TRBV10-3|TRBJ2-5
CAISESTWANQETQYF
TGTGCCATCAGTGAGTCGACTTGGGCTAATCAAGAGACCCAGTACTTC
>few|-|TRBV2|TRBJ2-7
CASIGGLLYEQYF
TGTGCCAGTATAGGTGGACTCCTCTACGAGCAGTACTTC
>few|TRBD2|TRBV28|TRBJ2-6
CASRRTSGRAGANVLTF
TGTGCCAGCAGAAGGACTAGCGGGAGGGCTGGGGCCAACGTCCTGACTTTC
>-|-|TRBV4-2|TRBJ1-1
CASSQDNGLEAFF
TGTGCCAGCAGCCAAGACAACGGGCTTGAAGCTTTCTTT
>many|-|TRBV5-1|TRBJ2-6
CASSPSSGVSANVLTF
TGCGCCAGCAGCCCATCCTCGGGGGTCAGCGCCAACGTCCTGACTTTC
>-|-|TRBV11-3|TRBJ2-3
CASSKAGGRDTQYF
TGTGCCAGCAGCAAAGCCGGGGGACGAGATACGCAGTATTTT
>-|TRBD1|TRBV5-1|TRBJ1-2
CASSPIGQGAFGYTF
TGCGCCAGCAGCCCAATCGGACAGGGGGCTTTCGGCTACACCTTC
>once|TRBD1|TRBV11-2|TRBJ1-2
CASSSPRQGARHGYTF
TGTGCCAGCAGCTCACCACGACAGGGGGCGAGGCATGGCTACACCTTC
>-|-|TRBV4-3|TRBJ2-2
CASSQVARDTGELFF
TGCGCCAGCAGCCAAGTGGCCAGGGACACCGGGGAGCTGTTTTTT
>-|-|TRBV5-4|TRBJ1-5
CASSPGPLGNQPQHF
TGTGCCAGCAGCCCCGGGCCCCTCGGCAATCAGCCCCAGCATTTT
>-|-|TRBV5-1|TRBJ2-7
CASSLSRGDRDEQYF
TGCGCCAGCAGCCTAAGCAGGGGAGATCGGGACGAGCAGTACTTC
>-|TRBD2|TRBV27|TRBJ2-7
CASSSEAGVEQYF
TGTGCCAGCAGTTCTGAGGCGGGAGTTGAGCAGTACTTC
>-|-|TRBV6-1|TRBJ2-3
CASSEIRGDTQYF
TGTGCCAGCAGTGAGATCCGGGGAGATACGCAGTATTTT
>-|-|TRBV2|TRBJ2-3
CASSEGLIDTQYF
TGTGCCAGCAGTGAAGGTTTGATAGATACGCAGTATTTT
>-|TRBD1|TRBV30|TRBJ2-7
CAWRLGGQGNYYEQYF
TGTGCCTGGCGGCTTGGGGGACAGGGGAATTACTACGAGCAGTACTTC
>many|TRBD1|TRBV6-6|TRBJ1-1
CASSYPPGTVNTEAFF
TGTGCCAGCAGTTACCCTCCCGGGACAGTCAACACTGAAGCTTTCTTT
>once|-|TRBV5-1|TRBJ2-1
CASSVEGATYNEQFF
TGCGCCAGCAGCGTGGAGGGGGCTACCTACAATGAGCAGTTCTTC
>-|-|TRBV7-8|TRBJ1-1
CASSLAGTQGNTEAFF
TGTGCCAGCAGCTTAGCCGGTACTCAGGGGAACACTGAAGCTTTCTTT
>few|TRBD1|TRBV18|TRBJ1-1
CASSRDRGTTEAFF
TGTGCCAGCTCTCGCGACAGGGGTACCACTGAAGCTTTCTTT
>-|-|TRBV4-2|TRBJ2-5
CASSQDIGETQYF
TGTGCCAGCAGCCAAGATATAGGGGAGACCCAGTACTTC
>-|-|TRBV7-9|TRBJ2-7
CASSLATVGREQYF
TGTGCCAGCAGCTTGGCTACCGTGGGCCGCGAGCAGTACTTC
>-|TRBD2|TRBV18|TRBJ2-1
CASSPPLIAGSNEQFF
TGTGCCAGCTCACCACCGCTCATAGCGGGCAGCAATGAGCAGTTCTTC
>-|-|TRBV6-5|TRBJ2-1
CASSYNRQHNEQFF
TGTGCCAGCAGTTACAATAGACAGCACAATGAGCAGTTCTTC
>-|TRBD2|TRBV15|TRBJ2-3
CATSSGLAEHTDTQYF
TGTGCCACCAGCAGCGGACTAGCGGAGCACACAGATACGCAGTATTTT
>-|-|TRBV11-2|TRBJ2-2
CASSLAKGTGELFF
TGTGCCAGCAGCTTAGCCAAAGGCACCGGGGAGCTGTTTTTT
>-|-|TRBV9|TRBJ2-7
CASSVGPYDYEQYF
TGTGCCAGCAGCGTAGGGCCCTACGACTACGAGCAGTACTTC
>-|-|TRBV18|TRBJ2-3
CASSPASSNTDTQYF
TGTGCCAGCTCACCGGCTAGCTCCAACACAGATACGCAGTATTTT
>many|TRBD1|TRBV6-5|TRBJ1-2
CASGGDSRYGYTF
TGTGCCAGCGGCGGGGACAGTCGATATGGCTACACCTTC
>few|-|TRBV6-5|TRBJ2-7
CASSGAGYEQYF
TGTGCCAGCAGCGGGGCCGGGTACGAGCAGTACTTC
>-|-|TRBV28|TRBJ1-3
CASSLRGRSGNTIYF
TGTGCCAGCAGTTTAAGGGGAAGGTCTGGAAACACCATATATTTT
>-|-|TRBV5-1|TRBJ2-7
CASRRTVTYEQYF
TGCGCCAGCAGGAGAACCGTCACCTACGAGCAGTACTTC
>-|-|TRBV11-2|TRBJ2-1
CASSLDRRREQFF
TGTGCCAGCAGCTTAGATCGTCGTCGTGAGCAGTTCTTC
>-|-|TRBV4-1|TRBJ1-4
CASSAWGGGRTNEKLFF
TGCGCCAGCAGCGCCTGGGGAGGGGGTAGGACTAATGAAAAACTGTTTTTT
>once|TRBD1|TRBV5-4|TRBJ2-1
CASSSGTGGFNEQFF
TGTGCCAGCAGCTCCGGGACAGGGGGCTTCAATGAGCAGTTCTTC
>-|TRBD2|TRBV11-2|TRBJ2-1
CASSLTQVWVPSGRVEQFF
TGTGCCAGCAGCCTGACTCAAGTTTGGGTCCCTAGCGGGAGGGTTGAGCAGTTCTTC
>-|-|TRBV5-1|TRBJ2-7
CASSLKQPYEQYF
TGCGCCAGCAGCTTGAAACAACCCTACGAGCAGTACTTC